Listed below are T cell receptor beta chains from one sample, sequenced in a study of cytomegalovirus exposure and HLA in healthy donors. Produced via immunoSEQ multiplex PCR; TCRdb's table is partial and in-frame only. The sample lists 95,000 to 150,000 clones, 75% to 90% occurring once. The sample comprised PBMCs. These receptors came from a female donor in good health and CMV-seropositive. Each CDR3 is given with its conserved first and last residue. Fields, in order: D gene, V gene, clone size, J gene, CDR3 DNA, CDR3 protein. D genes are given only for firm matches. Rows may omit the clone size; those that give it use once, few, many or a size class.

D: NA; V: TRBV28; size: NA; J: TRBJ1-5; DNA: TGTGCCAGCAGTCTCGGTCAGCCCCAGCATTTT; CDR3: CASSLGQPQHF
D: TRBD2; V: TRBV5-8; size: NA; J: TRBJ2-3; DNA: TGTGCCAGCAGCCCAGTAGCGGGGGGGCCCCGAAGCACAGATACGCAGTATTTT; CDR3: CASSPVAGGPRSTDTQYF
D: TRBD1; V: TRBV18; size: NA; J: TRBJ2-7; DNA: TGTGCCAGCTCCCTCCCAAAAGGGACAGGGGACTACGAGCAGTACTTC; CDR3: CASSLPKGTGDYEQYF
D: NA; V: TRBV19; size: NA; J: TRBJ1-5; DNA: TGTGCCAGTAGTATACCCCCCCCGGGCAATCAGCCCCAGCATTTT; CDR3: CASSIPPPGNQPQHF
D: TRBD1; V: TRBV7-3; size: once; J: TRBJ2-4; DNA: TGTGCCAGCAGCTTAAGGACAGGGGAGGCCAAAAACATTCAGTACTTC; CDR3: CASSLRTGEAKNIQYF
D: NA; V: TRBV2; size: NA; J: TRBJ1-1; DNA: TGTGCCAGCAGAACTGGGAACACTGAAGCTTTCTTT; CDR3: CASRTGNTEAFF
D: TRBD2; V: TRBV4-2; size: NA; J: TRBJ2-5; DNA: TGTGCCAGCACCCATGGCGGGGGAGTCCAAGAGACCCAGTACTTC; CDR3: CASTHGGGVQETQYF
D: NA; V: TRBV6-5; size: NA; J: TRBJ1-5; DNA: TGTGCCAGCAGACGCGAATGGGGCGATCAGCCCCAGCATTTT; CDR3: CASRREWGDQPQHF
D: TRBD1; V: TRBV10-3; size: NA; J: TRBJ1-1; DNA: TGTGCCATCAGTCCGGGACAGGGGGGTACTGAAGCTTTCTTT; CDR3: CAISPGQGGTEAFF
D: TRBD1; V: TRBV5-1; size: NA; J: TRBJ1-3; DNA: TGCGCCAGCAGCACTGACAGGGGACCTGGAAACACCATATATTTT; CDR3: CASSTDRGPGNTIYF
D: NA; V: TRBV18; size: NA; J: TRBJ1-1; DNA: TGTGCCAGCTCACCACTTCAGGGCCAGACTGAAGCTTTCTTT; CDR3: CASSPLQGQTEAFF
D: TRBD2; V: TRBV6-6; size: NA; J: TRBJ2-3; DNA: TGTGCCAGCAGTTCCACCCATAGCGGGGACACAGATACGCAGTATTTT; CDR3: CASSSTHSGDTDTQYF
D: TRBD1; V: TRBV7-2; size: few; J: TRBJ1-2; DNA: TGTGCCAGCAGCACCGGGACAGGCCCTTACGGCTACACCTTC; CDR3: CASSTGTGPYGYTF
D: NA; V: TRBV9; size: NA; J: TRBJ2-2; DNA: TGTGCCAGCAGCCGGGGGTGGGACACCGGGGAGCTGTTTTTT; CDR3: CASSRGWDTGELFF
D: TRBD2; V: TRBV7-2; size: NA; J: TRBJ2-5; DNA: TGTGCCAGCAGCCCCATATCCTATCCGGGAGGACAAGAGACCCAGTACTTC; CDR3: CASSPISYPGGQETQYF
D: TRBD1; V: TRBV18; size: NA; J: TRBJ1-1; DNA: TGTGCCAGCTCACCACCGGACAGGGTGTCCACTGAAGCTTTCTTT; CDR3: CASSPPDRVSTEAFF
D: TRBD2; V: TRBV15; size: once; J: TRBJ2-3; DNA: TGTGCCACCACCCTTAGCGGGGGCACAGATACGCAGTATTTT; CDR3: CATTLSGGTDTQYF
D: TRBD2; V: TRBV9; size: NA; J: TRBJ2-3; DNA: TGTGCCAGCAGCGTCACTAGCGGGGGGCCCCCCTCCACAGATACGCAGTATTTT; CDR3: CASSVTSGGPPSTDTQYF